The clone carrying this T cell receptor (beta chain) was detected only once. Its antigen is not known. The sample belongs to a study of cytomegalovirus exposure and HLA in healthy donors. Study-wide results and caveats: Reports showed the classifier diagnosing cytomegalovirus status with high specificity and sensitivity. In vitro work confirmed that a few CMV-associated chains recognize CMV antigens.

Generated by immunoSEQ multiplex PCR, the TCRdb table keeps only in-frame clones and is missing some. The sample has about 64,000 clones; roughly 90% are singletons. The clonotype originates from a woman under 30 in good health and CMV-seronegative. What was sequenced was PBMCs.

The CDR3 nucleotides read TGTGCCAGCAGCAATCACGGCGGAGGGAACTATGGCTACACCTTC. It encodes CASSNHGGGNYGYTF. V usage is TRBV21-1 and J usage is TRBJ1-2. TRBV21-1 is an annotated pseudogene. The CDR3 totals 15 residues.